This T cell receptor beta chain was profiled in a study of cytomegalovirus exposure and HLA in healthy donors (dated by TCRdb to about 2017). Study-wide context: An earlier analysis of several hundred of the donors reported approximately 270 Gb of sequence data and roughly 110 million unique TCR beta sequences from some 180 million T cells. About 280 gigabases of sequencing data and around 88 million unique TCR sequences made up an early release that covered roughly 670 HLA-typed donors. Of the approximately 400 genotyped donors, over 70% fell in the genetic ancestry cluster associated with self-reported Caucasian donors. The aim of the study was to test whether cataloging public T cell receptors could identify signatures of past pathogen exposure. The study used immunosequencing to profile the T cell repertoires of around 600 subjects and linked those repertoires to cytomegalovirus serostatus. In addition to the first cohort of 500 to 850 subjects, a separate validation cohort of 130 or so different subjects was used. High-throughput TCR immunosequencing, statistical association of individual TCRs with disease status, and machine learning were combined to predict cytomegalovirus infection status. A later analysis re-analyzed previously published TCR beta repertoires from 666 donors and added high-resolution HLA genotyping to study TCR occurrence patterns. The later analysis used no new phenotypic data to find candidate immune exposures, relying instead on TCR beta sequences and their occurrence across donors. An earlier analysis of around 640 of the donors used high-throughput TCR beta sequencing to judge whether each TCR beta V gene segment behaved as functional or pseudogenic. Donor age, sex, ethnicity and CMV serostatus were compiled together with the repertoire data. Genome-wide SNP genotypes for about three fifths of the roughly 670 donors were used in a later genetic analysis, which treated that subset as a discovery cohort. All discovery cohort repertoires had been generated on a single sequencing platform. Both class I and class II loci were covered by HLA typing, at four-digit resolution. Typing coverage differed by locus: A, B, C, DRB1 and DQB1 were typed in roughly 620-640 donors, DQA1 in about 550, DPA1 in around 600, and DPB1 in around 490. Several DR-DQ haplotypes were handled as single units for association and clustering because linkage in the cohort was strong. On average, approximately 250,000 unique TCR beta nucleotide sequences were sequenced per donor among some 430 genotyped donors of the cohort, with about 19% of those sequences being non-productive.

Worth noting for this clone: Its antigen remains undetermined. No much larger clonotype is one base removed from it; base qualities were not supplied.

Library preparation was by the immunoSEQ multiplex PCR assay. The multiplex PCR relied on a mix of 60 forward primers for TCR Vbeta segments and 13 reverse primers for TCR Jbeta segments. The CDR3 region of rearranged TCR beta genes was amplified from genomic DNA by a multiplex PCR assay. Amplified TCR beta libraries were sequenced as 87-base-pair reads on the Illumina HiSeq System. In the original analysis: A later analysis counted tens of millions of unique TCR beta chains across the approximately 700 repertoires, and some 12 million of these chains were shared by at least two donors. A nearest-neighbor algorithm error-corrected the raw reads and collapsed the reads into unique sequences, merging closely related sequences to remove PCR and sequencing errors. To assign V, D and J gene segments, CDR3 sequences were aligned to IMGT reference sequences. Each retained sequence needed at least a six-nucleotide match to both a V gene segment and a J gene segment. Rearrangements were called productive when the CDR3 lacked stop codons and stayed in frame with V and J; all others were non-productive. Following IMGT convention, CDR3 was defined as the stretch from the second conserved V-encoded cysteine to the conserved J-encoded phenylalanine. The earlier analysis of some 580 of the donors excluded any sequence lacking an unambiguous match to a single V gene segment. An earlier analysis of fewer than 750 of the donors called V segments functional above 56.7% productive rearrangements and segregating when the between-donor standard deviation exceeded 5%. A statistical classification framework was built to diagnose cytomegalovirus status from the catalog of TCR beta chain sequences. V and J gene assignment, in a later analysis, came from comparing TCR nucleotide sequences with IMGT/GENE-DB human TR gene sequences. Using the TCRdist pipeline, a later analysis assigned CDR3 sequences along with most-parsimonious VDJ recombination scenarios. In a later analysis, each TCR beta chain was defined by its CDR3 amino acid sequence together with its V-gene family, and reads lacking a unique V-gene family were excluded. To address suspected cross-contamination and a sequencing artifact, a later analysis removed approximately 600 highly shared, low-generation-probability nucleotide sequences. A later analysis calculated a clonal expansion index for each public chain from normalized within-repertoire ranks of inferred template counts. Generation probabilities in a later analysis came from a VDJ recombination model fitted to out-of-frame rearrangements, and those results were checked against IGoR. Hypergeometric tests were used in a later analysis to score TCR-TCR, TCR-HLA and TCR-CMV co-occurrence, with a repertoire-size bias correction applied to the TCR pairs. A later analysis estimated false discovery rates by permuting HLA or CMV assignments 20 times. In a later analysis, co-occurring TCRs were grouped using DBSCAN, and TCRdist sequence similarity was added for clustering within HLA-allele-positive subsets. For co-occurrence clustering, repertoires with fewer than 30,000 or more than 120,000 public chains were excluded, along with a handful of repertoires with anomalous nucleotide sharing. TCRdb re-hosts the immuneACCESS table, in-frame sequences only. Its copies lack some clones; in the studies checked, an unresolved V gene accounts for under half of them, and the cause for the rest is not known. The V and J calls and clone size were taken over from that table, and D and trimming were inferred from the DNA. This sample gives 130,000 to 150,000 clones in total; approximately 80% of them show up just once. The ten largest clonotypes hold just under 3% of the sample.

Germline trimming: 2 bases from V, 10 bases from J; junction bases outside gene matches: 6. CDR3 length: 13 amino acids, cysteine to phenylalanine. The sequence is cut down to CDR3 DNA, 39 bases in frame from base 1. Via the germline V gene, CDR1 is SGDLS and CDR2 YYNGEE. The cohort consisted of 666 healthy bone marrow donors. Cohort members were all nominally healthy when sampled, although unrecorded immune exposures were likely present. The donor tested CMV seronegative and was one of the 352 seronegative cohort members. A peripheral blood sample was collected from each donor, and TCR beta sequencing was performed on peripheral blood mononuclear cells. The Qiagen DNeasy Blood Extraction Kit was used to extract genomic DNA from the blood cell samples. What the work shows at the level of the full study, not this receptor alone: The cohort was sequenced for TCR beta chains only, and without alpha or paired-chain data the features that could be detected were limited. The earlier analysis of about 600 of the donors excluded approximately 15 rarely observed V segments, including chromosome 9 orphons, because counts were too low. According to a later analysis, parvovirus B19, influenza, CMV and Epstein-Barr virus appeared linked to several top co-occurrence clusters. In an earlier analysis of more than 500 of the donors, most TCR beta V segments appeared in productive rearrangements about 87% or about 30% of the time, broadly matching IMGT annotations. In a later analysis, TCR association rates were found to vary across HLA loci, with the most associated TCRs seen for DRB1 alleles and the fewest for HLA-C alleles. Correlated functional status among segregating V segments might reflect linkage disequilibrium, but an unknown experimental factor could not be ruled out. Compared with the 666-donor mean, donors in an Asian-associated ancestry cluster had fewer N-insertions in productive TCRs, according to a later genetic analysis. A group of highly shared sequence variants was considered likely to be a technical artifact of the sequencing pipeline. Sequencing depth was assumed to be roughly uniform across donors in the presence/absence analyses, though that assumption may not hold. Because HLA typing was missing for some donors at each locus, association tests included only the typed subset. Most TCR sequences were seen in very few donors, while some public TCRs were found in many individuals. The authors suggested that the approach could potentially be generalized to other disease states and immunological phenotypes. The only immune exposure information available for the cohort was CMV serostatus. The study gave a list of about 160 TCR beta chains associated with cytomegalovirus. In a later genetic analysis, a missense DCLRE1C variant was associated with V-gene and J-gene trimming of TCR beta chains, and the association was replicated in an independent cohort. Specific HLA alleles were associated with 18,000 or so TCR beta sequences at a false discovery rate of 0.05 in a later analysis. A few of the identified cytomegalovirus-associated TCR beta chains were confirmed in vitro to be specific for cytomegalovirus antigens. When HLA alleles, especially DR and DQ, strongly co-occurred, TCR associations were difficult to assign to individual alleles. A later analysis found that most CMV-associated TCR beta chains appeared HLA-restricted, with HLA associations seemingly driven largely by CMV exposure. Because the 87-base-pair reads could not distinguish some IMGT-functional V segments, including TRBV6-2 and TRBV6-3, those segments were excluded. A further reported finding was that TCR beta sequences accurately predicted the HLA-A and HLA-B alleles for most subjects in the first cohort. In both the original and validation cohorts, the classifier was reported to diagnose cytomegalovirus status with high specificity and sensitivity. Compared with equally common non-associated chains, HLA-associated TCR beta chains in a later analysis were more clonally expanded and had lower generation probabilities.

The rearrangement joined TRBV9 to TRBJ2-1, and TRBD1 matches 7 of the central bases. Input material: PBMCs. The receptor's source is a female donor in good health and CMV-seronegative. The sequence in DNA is TGTGCCAGCAGCGTTACAGGGGTAGGCGAGCAGTTCTTC. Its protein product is CASSVTGVGEQFF. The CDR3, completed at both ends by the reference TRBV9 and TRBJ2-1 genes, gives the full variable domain DSGVTQTPKHLITATGQRVTLRCSPRSGDLSVYWYQQSLDQGLQFLIQYYNGEERAKGNILERFSAQQFPDLHSELNLSSLELGDSALYFCASSVTGVGEQFFGPGTRLTVL.